This note documents a single T cell receptor (beta chain) sequence. This sample is part of a study of blood T cell repertoires in COVID-19. This CDR3 comprises 15 residues. Trimming removed 1 base from V and 7 bases from J; junction bases left unmatched: 9. Germline values: CDR1 SGHVS, CDR2 FQNEAQ. Source study methods: Reference gene primer amplification gave estimated nucleated cell counts. The assay was immunoSEQ multiplex PCR, and TCRdb's table has in-frame clones only and misses some. The V and J calls and clone size were taken over from that table, and D and trimming were inferred from the DNA. The sample has around 100,000 clones, about 90% seen once.

This clonotype was sampled from a woman in her thirties with acute or convalescent COVID-19. Sequencing was done on a sample of peripheral blood. V gene TRBV7-8 combines with J gene TRBJ2-7; 8 bases map to TRBD1. CDR3 nucleotides: TGTGCCAGCAGCTTAGTACGGCAGGGGGCATATGAGCAGTACTTC. Its translation: CASSLVRQGAYEQYF. Variable domain in full (rest from reference TRBV7-8 and TRBJ2-7): GAGVSQSPRYKVAKRGQDVALRCDPISGHVSLFWYQQALGQGPEFLTYFQNEAQLDKSGLPSDRFFAERPEGSVSTLKIQRTQQEDSAVYLCASSLVRQGAYEQYFGPGTRLTVT.